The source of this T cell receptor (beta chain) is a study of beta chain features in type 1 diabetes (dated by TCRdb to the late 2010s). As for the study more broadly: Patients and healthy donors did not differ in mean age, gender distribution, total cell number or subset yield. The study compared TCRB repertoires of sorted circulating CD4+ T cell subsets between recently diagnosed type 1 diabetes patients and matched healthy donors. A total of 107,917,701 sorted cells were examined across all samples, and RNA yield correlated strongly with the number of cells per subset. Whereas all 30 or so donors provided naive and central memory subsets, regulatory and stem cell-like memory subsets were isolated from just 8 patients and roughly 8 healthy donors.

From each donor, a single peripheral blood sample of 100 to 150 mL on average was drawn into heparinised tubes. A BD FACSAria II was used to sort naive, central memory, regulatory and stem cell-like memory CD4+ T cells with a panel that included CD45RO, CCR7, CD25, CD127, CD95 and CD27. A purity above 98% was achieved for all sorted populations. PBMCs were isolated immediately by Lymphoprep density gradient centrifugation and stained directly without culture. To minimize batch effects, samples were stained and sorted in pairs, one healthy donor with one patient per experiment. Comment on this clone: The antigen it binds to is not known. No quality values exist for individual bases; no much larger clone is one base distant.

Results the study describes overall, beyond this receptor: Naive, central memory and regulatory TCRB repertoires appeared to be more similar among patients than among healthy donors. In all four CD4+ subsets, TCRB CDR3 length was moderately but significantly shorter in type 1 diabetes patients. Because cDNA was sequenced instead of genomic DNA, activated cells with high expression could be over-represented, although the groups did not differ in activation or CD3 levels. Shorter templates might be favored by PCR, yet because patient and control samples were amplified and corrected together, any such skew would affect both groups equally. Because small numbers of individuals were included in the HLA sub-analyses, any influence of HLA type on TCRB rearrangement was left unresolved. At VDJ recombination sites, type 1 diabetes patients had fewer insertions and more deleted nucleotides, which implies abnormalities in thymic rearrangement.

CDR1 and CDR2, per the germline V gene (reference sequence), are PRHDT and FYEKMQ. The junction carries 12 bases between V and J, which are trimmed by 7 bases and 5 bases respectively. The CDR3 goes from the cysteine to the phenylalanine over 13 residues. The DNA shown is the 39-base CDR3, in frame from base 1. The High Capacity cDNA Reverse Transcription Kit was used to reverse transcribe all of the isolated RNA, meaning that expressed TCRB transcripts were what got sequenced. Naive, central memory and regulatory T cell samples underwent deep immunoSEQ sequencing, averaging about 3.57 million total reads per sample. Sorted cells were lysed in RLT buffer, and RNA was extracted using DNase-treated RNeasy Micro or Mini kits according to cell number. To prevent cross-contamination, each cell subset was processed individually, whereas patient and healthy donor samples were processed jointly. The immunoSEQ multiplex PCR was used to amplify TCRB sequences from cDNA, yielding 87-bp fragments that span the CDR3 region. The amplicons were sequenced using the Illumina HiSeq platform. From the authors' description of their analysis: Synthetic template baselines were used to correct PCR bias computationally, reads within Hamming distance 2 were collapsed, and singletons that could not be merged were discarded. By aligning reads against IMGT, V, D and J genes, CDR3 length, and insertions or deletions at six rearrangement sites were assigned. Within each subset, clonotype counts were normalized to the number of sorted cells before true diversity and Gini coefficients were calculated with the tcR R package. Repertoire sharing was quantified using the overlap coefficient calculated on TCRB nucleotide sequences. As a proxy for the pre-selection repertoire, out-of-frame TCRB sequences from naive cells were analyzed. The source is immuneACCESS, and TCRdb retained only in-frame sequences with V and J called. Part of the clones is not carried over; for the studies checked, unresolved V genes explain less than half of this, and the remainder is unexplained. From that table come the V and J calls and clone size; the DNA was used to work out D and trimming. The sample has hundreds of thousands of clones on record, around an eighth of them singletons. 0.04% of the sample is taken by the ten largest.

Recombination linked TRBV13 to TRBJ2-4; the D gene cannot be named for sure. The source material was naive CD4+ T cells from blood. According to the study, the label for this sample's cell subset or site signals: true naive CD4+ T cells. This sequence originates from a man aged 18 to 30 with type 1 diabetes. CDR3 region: CASTTPAENIQYF. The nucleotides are TGTGCCAGCACCACCCCGGCTGAAAACATTCAGTACTTC.